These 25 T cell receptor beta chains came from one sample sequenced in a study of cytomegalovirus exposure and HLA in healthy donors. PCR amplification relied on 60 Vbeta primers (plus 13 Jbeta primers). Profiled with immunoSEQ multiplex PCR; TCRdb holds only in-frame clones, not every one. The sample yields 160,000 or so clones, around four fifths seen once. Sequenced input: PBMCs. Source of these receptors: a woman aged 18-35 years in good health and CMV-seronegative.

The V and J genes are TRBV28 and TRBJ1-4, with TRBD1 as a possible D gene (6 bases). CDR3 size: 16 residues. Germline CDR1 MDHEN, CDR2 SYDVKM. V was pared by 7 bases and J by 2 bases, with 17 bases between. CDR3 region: CASTRGGARTNEKLFF. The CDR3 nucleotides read TGTGCCAGCACCCGGGGGGGGGCCAGGACTAATGAAAAACTGTTTTTT.

This chain's CDR3 is CAISYGTGDNQPQHF. DNA for the CDR3: TGTGCCATCAGTTACGGGACAGGGGACAATCAGCCCCAGCATTTT. The J gene is TRBJ1-5, the V gene TRBV10-3; 10 bases map to TRBD1. After removal of 5 bases from V and 3 bases from J, the junction contained 4 bases not matched to a gene. The CDR3 consists of 15 residues. Germline V CDR1 and CDR2: ENHRY, SYGVKD.

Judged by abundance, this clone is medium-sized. CDR3 amino acids: CASSDGGAAGELFF. The CDR3 DNA sequence: TGTGCCAGCAGTGACGGAGGGGCAGCCGGGGAGCTGTTTTTT. The chain joins TRBV6-4 to TRBJ2-2; D is possibly TRBD2 (6 bases). Germline CDR1 reads MRHNA; CDR2 reads SNTAGT. The length of the CDR3 is 14 residues. Trimming left V 2 bases short and J 6 bases short, with 10 bases between.

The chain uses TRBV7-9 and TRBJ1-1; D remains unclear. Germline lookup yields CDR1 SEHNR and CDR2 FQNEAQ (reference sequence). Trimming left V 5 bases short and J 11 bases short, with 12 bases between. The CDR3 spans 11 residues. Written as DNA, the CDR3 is TGTGCCAGCAGCCCGGGGTCCGGCGCTTTCTTT. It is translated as CASSPGSGAFF.

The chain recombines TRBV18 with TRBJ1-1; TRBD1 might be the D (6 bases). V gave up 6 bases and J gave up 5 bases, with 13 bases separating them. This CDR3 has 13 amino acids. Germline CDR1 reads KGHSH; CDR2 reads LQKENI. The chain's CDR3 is CASSSQGSTEAFF. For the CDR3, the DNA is TGTGCCAGCTCTTCCCAGGGGTCAACTGAAGCTTTCTTT.

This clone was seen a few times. The CDR3, as DNA: TGTGCCAGCAGCTTAGGCCAGGCCTCCTATGGCTACACCTTC. Its translation is CASSLGQASYGYTF. The rearrangement joins TRBV7-8 to TRBJ1-2; no definite D call. Per the germline V gene, CDR1 is SGHVS and CDR2 is FQNEAQ. V was clipped by 1 base and J by 4 bases, with 10 bases between them. This CDR3 contains 14 residues.

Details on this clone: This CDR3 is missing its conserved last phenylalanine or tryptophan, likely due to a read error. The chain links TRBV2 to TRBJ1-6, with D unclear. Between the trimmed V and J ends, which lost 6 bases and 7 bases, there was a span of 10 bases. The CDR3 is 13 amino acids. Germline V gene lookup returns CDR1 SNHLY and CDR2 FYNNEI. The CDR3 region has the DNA TGTGCCAGCAGGGCGACTCAGAATTCACCCCTCCACCTT. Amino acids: CASRATQNSPLHL.

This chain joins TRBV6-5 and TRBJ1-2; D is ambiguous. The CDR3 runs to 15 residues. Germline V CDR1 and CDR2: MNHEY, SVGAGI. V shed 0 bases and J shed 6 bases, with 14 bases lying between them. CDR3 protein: CASSYSMAGGHGYTF. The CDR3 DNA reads TGTGCCAGCAGTTACTCGATGGCGGGAGGACATGGCTACACCTTC.

The CDR3 DNA reads as TGTGCCAGCAGCGGGGGGGGCGCTGAAGCTTTCTTT. The encoded protein is CASSGGGAEAFF. The rearrangement uses TRBV6-5 and TRBJ1-1; D possibly corresponds to TRBD1 (6 bases). The germline gives CDR1 MNHEY, CDR2 SVGAGI. Deletions cut 6 bases from V and 6 bases from J, with 11 bases between. The CDR3 has 12 amino acids.

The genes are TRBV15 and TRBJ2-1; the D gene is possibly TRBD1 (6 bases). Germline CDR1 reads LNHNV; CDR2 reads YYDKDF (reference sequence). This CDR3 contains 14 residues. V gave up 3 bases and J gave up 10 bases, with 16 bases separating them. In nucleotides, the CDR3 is TGTGCCACCAGCAGGGACACTGGGACATACGAGCAGTTCTTC. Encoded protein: CATSRDTGTYEQFF.

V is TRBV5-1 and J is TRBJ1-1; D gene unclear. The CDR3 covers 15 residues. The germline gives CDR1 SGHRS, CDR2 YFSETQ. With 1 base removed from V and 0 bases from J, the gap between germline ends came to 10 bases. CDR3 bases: TGCGCCAGCAGCTTGTTTGAGAGTATGAACACTGAAGCTTTCTTT. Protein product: CASSLFESMNTEAFF.

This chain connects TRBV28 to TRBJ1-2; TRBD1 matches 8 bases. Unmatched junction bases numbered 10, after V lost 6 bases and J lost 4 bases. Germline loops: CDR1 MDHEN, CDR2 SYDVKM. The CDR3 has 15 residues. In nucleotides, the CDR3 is TGTGCCAGCAGGGACTTCAGGGGGCGAGGCTATGGCTACACCTTC. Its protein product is CASRDFRGRGYGYTF.

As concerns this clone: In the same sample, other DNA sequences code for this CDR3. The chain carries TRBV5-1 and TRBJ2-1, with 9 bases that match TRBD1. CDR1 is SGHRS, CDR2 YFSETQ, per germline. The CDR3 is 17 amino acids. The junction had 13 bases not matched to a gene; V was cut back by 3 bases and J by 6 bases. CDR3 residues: CASSSTSGQGRGNEQFF. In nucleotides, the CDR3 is TGCGCCAGCAGCTCCACCTCGGGACAGGGCAGGGGCAATGAGCAGTTCTTC.

The CDR3 protein is CASSQGAQETQYF. CDR3 coding DNA: TGTGCCAGCAGCCAAGGAGCCCAAGAGACCCAGTACTTC. The chain is built from TRBV14 and TRBJ2-5; D is unresolved. The CDR3 is 13 residues long. In germline, CDR1 is SGHDN, CDR2 FVKESK. The V end lost 1 base, the J end lost 1 base, and 4 bases lay between the germline ends. Based on the CDR3 plus reference TRBV14 and TRBJ2-5, the full variable domain is EAGVTQFPSHSVIEKGQTVTLRCDPISGHDNLYWYRRVMGKEIKFLLHFVKESKQDESGMPNNRFLAERTGGTYSTLKVQPAELEDSGVYFCASSQGAQETQYFGPGTRLLVL.

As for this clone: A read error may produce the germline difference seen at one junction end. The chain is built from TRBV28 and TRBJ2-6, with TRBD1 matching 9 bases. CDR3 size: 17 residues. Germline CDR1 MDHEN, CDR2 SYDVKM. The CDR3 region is CASRTGGINYGANGLTF. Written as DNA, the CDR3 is TGTGCCAGCAGGACAGGGGGTATAAACTATGGGGCCAACGGCCTGACTTTC. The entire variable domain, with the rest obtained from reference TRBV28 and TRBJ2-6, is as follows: DVKVTQSSRYLVKRTGEKVFLECVQDMDHENMFWYRQDPGLGLRLIYFSYDVKMKEKGDIPEGYSVSREKKERFSLILESASTNQTSMYLCASRTGGINYGANGLTFGAGSRLTVL.

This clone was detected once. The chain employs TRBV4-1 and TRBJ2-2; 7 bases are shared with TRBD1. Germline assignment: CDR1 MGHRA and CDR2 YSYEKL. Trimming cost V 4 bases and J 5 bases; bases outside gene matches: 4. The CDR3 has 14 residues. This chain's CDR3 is CASSRQGATGELFF. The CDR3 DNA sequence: TGCGCCAGCAGCCGACAGGGTGCAACCGGGGAGCTGTTTTTT.

The DNA for the CDR3 is TGTGCCAGCTCACTCGACTTAGGGAGCACCGGGGAGCTGTTTTTT. This translates into CASSLDLGSTGELFF. The chain employs TRBV18 and TRBJ2-2, with D tentatively TRBD2 (5 bases). The V and J ends lost 4 bases and 4 bases respectively, with 13 bases between them. This CDR3 is built from 15 residues. Germline V lookup: CDR1 KGHSH, CDR2 LQKENI.

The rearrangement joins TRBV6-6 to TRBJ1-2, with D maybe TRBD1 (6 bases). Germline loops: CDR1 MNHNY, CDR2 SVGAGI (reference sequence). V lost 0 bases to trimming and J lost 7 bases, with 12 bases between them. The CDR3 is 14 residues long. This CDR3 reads CASSYSDSSGGYTF. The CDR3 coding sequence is TGTGCCAGCAGTTACTCGGACAGCTCGGGTGGCTACACCTTC.

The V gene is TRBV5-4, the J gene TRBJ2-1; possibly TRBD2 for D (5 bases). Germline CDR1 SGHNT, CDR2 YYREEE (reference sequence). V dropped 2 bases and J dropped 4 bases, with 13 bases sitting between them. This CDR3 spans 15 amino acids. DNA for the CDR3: TGTGCCAGCAGCTTATCAGAGGGTCGGTACAATGAGCAGTTCTTC. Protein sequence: CASSLSEGRYNEQFF. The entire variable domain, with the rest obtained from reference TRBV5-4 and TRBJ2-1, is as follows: ETGVTQSPTHLIKTRGQQVTLRCSSQSGHNTVSWYQQALGQGPQFIFQYYREEENGRGNFPPRFSGLQFPNYSSELNVNALELDDSALYLCASSLSEGRYNEQFFGPGTRLTVL.

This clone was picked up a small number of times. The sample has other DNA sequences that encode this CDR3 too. The CDR3: CAWSTDSNQPQHF. In DNA, the CDR3 is TGTGCCTGGAGTACAGATAGCAATCAGCCCCAGCATTTT. This chain joins TRBV30 and TRBJ1-5; no clear D. The CDR3 runs to 13 residues. Germline CDR1 and CDR2: GTSNPN and SVGIG (reference sequence). Trimming took 2 bases from V and 0 from J, leaving 5 bases between them.

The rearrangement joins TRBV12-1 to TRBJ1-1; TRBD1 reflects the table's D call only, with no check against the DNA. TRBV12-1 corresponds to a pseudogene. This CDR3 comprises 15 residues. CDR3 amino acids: CASRKGDSGNTEAFF. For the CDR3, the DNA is TGTGCCAGCAGGAAAGGGGACAGCGGCAACACTGAAGCTTTCTTT.

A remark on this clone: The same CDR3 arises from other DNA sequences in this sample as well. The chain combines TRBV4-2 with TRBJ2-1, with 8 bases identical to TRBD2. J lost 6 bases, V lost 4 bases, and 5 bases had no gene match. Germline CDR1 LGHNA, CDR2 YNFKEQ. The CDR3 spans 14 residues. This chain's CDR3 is CASSPGLVFNEQFF. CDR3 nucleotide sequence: TGTGCCAGCAGCCCGGGACTAGTTTTCAATGAGCAGTTCTTC.

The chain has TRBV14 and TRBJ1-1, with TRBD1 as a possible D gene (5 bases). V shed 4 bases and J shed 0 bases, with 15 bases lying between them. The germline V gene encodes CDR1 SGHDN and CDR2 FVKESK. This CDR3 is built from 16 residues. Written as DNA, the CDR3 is TGTGCCAGCAGCCCCCGTCCACAGGAACTGAACACTGAAGCTTTCTTT. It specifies CASSPRPQELNTEAFF.

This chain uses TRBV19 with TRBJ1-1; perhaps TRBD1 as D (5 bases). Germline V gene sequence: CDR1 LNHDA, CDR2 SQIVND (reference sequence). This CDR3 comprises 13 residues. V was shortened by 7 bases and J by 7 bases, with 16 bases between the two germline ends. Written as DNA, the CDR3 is TGTGCCAGTACCCCCGCAGGGCGCTTTGAAGCTTTCTTT. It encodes CASTPAGRFEAFF.

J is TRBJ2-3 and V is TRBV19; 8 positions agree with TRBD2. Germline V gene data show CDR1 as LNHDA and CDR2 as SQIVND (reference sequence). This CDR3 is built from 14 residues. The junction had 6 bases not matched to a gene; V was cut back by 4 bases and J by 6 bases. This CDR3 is CASSNGGGRDTQYF. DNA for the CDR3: TGTGCCAGTAGTAATGGCGGGGGGAGGGATACGCAGTATTTT.